This TCR beta chain was sequenced for a study of T cell responses to AZD1222 COVID-19 vaccine. Study results and caveats: Possibly, clonal diversity was underestimated; donors were largely white British and included more females. The repertoires were collected only after the peak T cell response. The study found Spike-specific TCR breadth and depth rose after two AZD1222 doses.

Sequencing was performed with immunoSEQ multiplex PCR; in TCRdb, only in-frame clones are kept and a portion is missing. The sample lists under 150,000 clones, approximately 78% seen once, with around 4.1% in the top ten. As concerns this clone: Its antigen remains unidentified.

CDR1 and CDR2 from the germline V gene are MNHEY and SMNVEV (reference sequence). The CDR3 sequence is 14 residues long. Trimming removed 2 bases from V and 2 bases from J, with 7 bases in between. This material consisted of peripheral blood, taken on day 0 of MenACWY control vaccination. This clonotype was sampled from an adult in good health. The gene calls are TRBV27 and TRBJ1-5; D uncertain. The CDR3 here is CASSLLPGNQPQHF. CDR3 sequence (DNA): TGTGCCAGCAGTTTACTTCCTGGCAATCAGCCCCAGCATTTT.